Described below is a single T cell receptor (beta chain) sequence and its context. The antigen is not known. These data originate in a study of CD8+ T cells in alopecia areata. Study summary: At a dose of 5 to 10 mg twice daily, oral tofacitinib was given to treated patients. Study results and caveats: Researchers report lesional scalp, most notably alopecia totalis/universalis, outstripped normal scalp in clonality.

The germline V gene has CDR1 SQVTM and CDR2 ANQGSEA. The CDR3 extends over 11 amino acids. RNA was isolated and reverse transcribed to cDNA, the sequencing template. Assay used: immunoSEQ multiplex PCR; TCRdb lists only in-frame clones, some missing. The sample has over 200,000 clones, about three fifths seen once. The chain couples TRBV29-1 to TRBJ1-2; 10 bases agree with TRBD1. The specimen was CD4+ T cells sorted from blood, collected at week 0. The receptor's source is a human donor with alopecia areata. The CDR3 DNA reads TGCAATGGACAGGGGGAGAATGGCTACACCTTC. This encodes CNGQGENGYTF.